Listed below are T cell receptor beta chains from one sample, sequenced in a study of cytomegalovirus exposure and HLA in healthy donors. The data were produced by immunoSEQ multiplex PCR, yet TCRdb's version contains in-frame clones alone and is incomplete. The specimen's table records some 130,000 clones. Sequencing input: PBMCs. The source is a woman aged 40 to 50 in good health and CMV-seropositive. Both conserved end residues are part of each CDR3. Each record gives: J gene, V gene, D gene, CDR3 DNA, CDR3 protein. The D gene is left open where the match is weak.

>TRBJ2-3|TRBV7-3|.
TGTGCCAGCAGCCTCTTAGGCTCGGGGACAGATACGCAGTATTTT
CASSLLGSGTDTQYF
>TRBJ1-4|TRBV27|.
TGTGCCAGCGCTCCATCCACAGGTGTTAATGAAAAACTGTTTTTT
CASAPSTGVNEKLFF
>TRBJ2-7|TRBV27|.
TGTGCCAGCAGTTTATCGGTGAGGAGGGAGCAGTACTTC
CASSLSVRREQYF
>TRBJ2-5|TRBV7-9|.
TGTGCCAGCAGCTTAGTTAGTTCAGAGACCCAGTACTTC
CASSLVSSETQYF
>TRBJ1-5|TRBV28|.
TGTGCCAGCAGTCCTGGACTGTTTAATCAGCCCCAGCATTTT
CASSPGLFNQPQHF
>TRBJ2-2|TRBV30|.
TGTGCCTGGAGGATAGAAGCCGGGGAGCTGTTTTTT
CAWRIEAGELFF
>TRBJ1-6|TRBV5-1|TRBD1
TGCGCCAGCAGCCGATCGACAGGGGAAAAACCCCTCCACTTT
CASSRSTGEKPLHF
>TRBJ2-7|TRBV19|.
TGTGCCAGTAAAGGGACTTCCTCCTCCTACGAGCAGTACTTC
CASKGTSSSYEQYF
>TRBJ2-2|TRBV12-5|.
TGTGCTAGTGGTTTGGCAGGGGGGTCCGGGGAGCTGTTTTTT
CASGLAGGSGELFF
>TRBJ1-1|TRBV19|.
TGTGCCAGTAGGCCTATGGGGCAGGTGACTGAAGCTTTCTTT
CASRPMGQVTEAFF
>TRBJ2-7|TRBV10-2|.
TGCGCCAGCACTTCCGGGGACAACTACGAGCAGTACTTC
CASTSGDNYEQYF
>TRBJ2-7|TRBV4-2|.
TGTGCCAGCAGCCTAGGACTTGGCTACGAGCAGTACTTC
CASSLGLGYEQYF
>TRBJ1-1|TRBV5-1|.
TGCGCCACCAATACCTATCCAGGGGCGGAAGCTTTCTTT
CATNTYPGAEAFF
>TRBJ2-1|TRBV10-1|TRBD1
TGCGCCACCCGAGGGACAGCAAACAATGAGCAGTTCTTC
CATRGTANNEQFF
>TRBJ2-1|TRBV4-3|TRBD2
TGCGCCAGCAGCCAAGGACTAGCGGAGGGGAATGAGCAGTTCTTC
CASSQGLAEGNEQFF
>TRBJ2-7|TRBV5-6|.
TGTGCCAGCAGCTTGTCCATTGACGAGCAGTACTTC
CASSLSIDEQYF
>TRBJ2-1|TRBV20-1|.
TGCAGTGCTAGAATAGTCAATGAGCAGTTCTTC
CSARIVNEQFF
>TRBJ2-5|TRBV28|.
TGTGCCAGCAGTCCCCCGGAAGGAGTGGAAAACTTC
CASSPPEGVENF
>TRBJ2-2|TRBV28|TRBD2
TGTGCCAGCAGTTTTGCTAGCGGGAGTCGCACCGGGGAGCTGTTTTTT
CASSFASGSRTGELFF
>TRBJ2-4|TRBV28|.
TGTGCCAGCAGTTTAGGCAGGGGTGAAAACATTCAGTACTTC
CASSLGRGENIQYF
>TRBJ1-1|TRBV19|.
TGTGCCAGTGGGGGGGACACGAACACTGAAGCTTTCTTT
CASGGDTNTEAFF
>TRBJ2-1|TRBV6-5|.
TGTGCCAGCAGGAAACAGCCAAGCTCCTACAATGAGCAGTTCTTC
CASRKQPSSYNEQFF
>TRBJ2-7|TRBV5-1|TRBD1
TGCGCCAGCAGCCGGGACAGGGGGCCAGACGAGCAGTACTTC
CASSRDRGPDEQYF
>TRBJ2-7|TRBV15|.
TGTGCCACCAGCAGAGGGGGAGTCAGCATGTACGAGCAGTACTTC
CATSRGGVSMYEQYF
>TRBJ1-5|TRBV13|.
TGTGCCAGCAGCACAGGACGGTTCAATCAGCCCCAGCATTTT
CASSTGRFNQPQHF
>TRBJ2-3|TRBV6-6|TRBD2
TGTGCCAGCAGGGGTACTAGCGGGAGTACAGATACGCAGTATTTT
CASRGTSGSTDTQYF
>TRBJ1-3|TRBV30|.
TGTGCCTGGAGTGTTCGGGGTGGTGGAAACACCATATATTTT
CAWSVRGGGNTIYF
>TRBJ1-1|TRBV20-1|.
TGCAGTGCTAGATCTATCGAAGAAGCTTTCTTT
CSARSIEEAFF
>TRBJ1-5|TRBV18|TRBD1
TGTGCCAGCTCACCGGCCAGGGGGGAAAGTCAGCCCCAGCATTTT
CASSPARGESQPQHF
>TRBJ1-5|TRBV19|TRBD1
TGTGCCAGTAGTAAGGGACAGAGCAATCAGCCCCAGCATTTT
CASSKGQSNQPQHF
>TRBJ2-7|TRBV5-1|TRBD2
TGCGCCAGCAGCGAAGCAGGGACTAGCGGGAGTAGCGAGCAGTACTTC
CASSEAGTSGSSEQYF
>TRBJ1-1|TRBV6-5|.
TGTGCCAGCAGCGGGGATCCGGGGGACACTGAAGCTTTCTTT
CASSGDPGDTEAFF
>TRBJ2-1|TRBV27|.
TGTGCCAGCAGTTTTGGGCGGGGCTCCTACAATGAGCAGTTCTTC
CASSFGRGSYNEQFF
>TRBJ2-1|TRBV29-1|TRBD1
TGCAGCGCCCCGCGATCAGGGGGTCTGAATGAGCAGTTCTTC
CSAPRSGGLNEQFF
>TRBJ2-7|TRBV11-2|.
TGTGCCAGCAGCCTCAGTGTTACCTACGAGCAGTACTTC
CASSLSVTYEQYF
>TRBJ2-7|TRBV5-1|TRBD1
TGCGCCAGCAGCTTTAGGACAGGGGTTTACGAGCAGTACTTC
CASSFRTGVYEQYF
>TRBJ2-3|TRBV19|.
TGTGCCAGTAGTATAGATCCTCTTAGCGAGACTTACACAGATACGCAGTATTTT
CASSIDPLSETYTDTQYF
>TRBJ2-7|TRBV14|.
TGTGCCAGCAGCCACGAGCCGAGCTCCTACGAGCAGTACTTC
CASSHEPSSYEQYF
>TRBJ1-4|TRBV5-5|.
TGTGCCAGCAGCTCCCATGTACGGGGTTCGGGGGAAAAACTGTTTTTT
CASSSHVRGSGEKLFF
>TRBJ1-5|TRBV29-1|.
TGCAGCGTTGGAACGTCAGACAATCAGCCCCAGCATTTT
CSVGTSDNQPQHF
>TRBJ2-3|TRBV4-1|.
TGCGCCAGCAGCCAAGATCCCATAGCTCCGCAGTATTTT
CASSQDPIAPQYF
>TRBJ2-5|TRBV4-2|.
TGTGCCAGCAGCCAGTTCGAAGAGACCCAGTACTTC
CASSQFEETQYF
>TRBJ2-7|TRBV5-1|TRBD1
TGCGCCAGCAGCTTGGGTATAGGGACAGACTCCCACGAGCAGTACTTC
CASSLGIGTDSHEQYF
>TRBJ2-1|TRBV27|TRBD2
TGTGCCAGCAGTTTTCTACTAGCGGGAGGGGGCAGTGAGCAGTTCTTC
CASSFLLAGGGSEQFF
>TRBJ2-7|TRBV19|.
TGTGCCAGTCGTCTCCTAGACAGTCGGGCCTCCGAGCAGTACTTC
CASRLLDSRASEQYF